A selection of T cell receptor beta chains follows, all from one sample in a study of cytomegalovirus exposure and HLA in healthy donors. Sequencing was performed with immunoSEQ multiplex PCR; in TCRdb, only in-frame clones are kept and a portion is missing. This table holds about 160,000 clones, more than 60% found once. The sequencing sample was made of PBMCs. All receptors derive from a male donor in good health and CMV-seronegative. Both conserved end residues are part of each CDR3.

v_call,cdr3_aa
TRBV6-5,CASSFDRGYEQYF
TRBV11-2,CASSLADSYNQPQHF
TRBV5-1,CASERGVAGGYYNEQFF
TRBV29-1,CSVEIGAADTQYF
TRBV9,CASSPQQGRSFGNTIYF
TRBV4-1,CASSQGRLAGELFF
TRBV9,CASSASLASQETQYF
TRBV11-1,CASSWDARAADTQYF
TRBV5-6,CASSLGGVRAVTFF
TRBV7-2,CASSLEGGTDTQYF
TRBV19,CASSPSGTGREKLFF
TRBV2,CASSEGASGTQYF
TRBV7-3,CASGGGAGDEQFF
TRBV7-9,CASSPPGRYEQYF
TRBV7-9,CSSSSQGYTIYF
TRBV7-9,CSSSLLGTSGTYNEQFF
TRBV30,CAWILAGGTDTQYF
TRBV5-1,CASSLEGGQVHREQFF
TRBV5-8,CASLWEGRAFF
TRBV2,CASSLGRLGTEAFF
TRBV25-1,CASSAIYNEQFF
TRBV27,CASSFAENYGYTF
TRBV2,CASSPTGFGYTF
TRBV5-1,CASSSLGTTNTEAFF
TRBV28,CASSSTTGQTNYGYTF
TRBV7-3,CASSEDRLVTYEQYF
TRBV6-5,CASSPLQSYEQYF
TRBV4-1,CASSQAPSGGSLETQYF
TRBV30,CAWSGGIWNQPQHF
TRBV5-4,CASSLIQGASYGYTF
TRBV19,CASSRTKGLREETQYF
TRBV9,CASSVERVNTGELFF
TRBV11-2,CASSLGPGTGDEKLFF
TRBV7-3,CASSLYGTANTEAFF
TRBV6-5,CASSYDGTGGGYTF
TRBV7-2,CASSISVEETQYF
TRBV6-5,CASSSGGITYGYTF
TRBV5-1,CASTGTGGTEAFF
TRBV5-6,CASSYLSGGAYEQYF
TRBV5-6,CASSMYRGQPQHF
TRBV9,CASSVAGQETQYF
TRBV5-6,CASNPTDRGRTGELFF
TRBV6-4,CASSDGQVSYNEQFF
TRBV5-1,CASSLAGTGGYEQYF
TRBV5-1,CASSRDRVDTGELFF
TRBV7-9,CSSSNDWRELFF